These 21 T cell receptor beta chains share one sample of origin, sequenced in a study of cytomegalovirus exposure and HLA in healthy donors. The PCR was carried out with 60 Vbeta primers and 13 Jbeta primers. The assay was immunoSEQ multiplex PCR, and TCRdb's table has in-frame clones only and misses some. The sample has under 200,000 clones, 79% seen once. Sequencing input: PBMCs. The source of these receptors is a middle-aged woman in good health and CMV-seronegative.

V is TRBV6-4 and J is TRBJ2-3, with 14 nucleotides matching TRBD2. The V segment lost 6 bases and the J segment 4 bases; nucleotides outside the gene matches: 3. CDR3 size: 15 residues. CDR1 is MRHNA, CDR2 SNTAGT, per germline. The CDR3: CASRATSGGADTQYF. CDR3 nucleotides: TGTGCCAGCAGAGCGACTAGCGGGGGGGCAGATACGCAGTATTTT.

The rearrangement uses TRBV5-1 and TRBJ2-2; maybe TRBD2 (5 bases). This CDR3 contains 16 residues. Germline V gene lookup returns CDR1 SGHRS and CDR2 YFSETQ. The V gene lost 5 bases and the J gene lost 0 bases, with 14 bases spanning the gap. The chain's CDR3 is CASSGSVLANTGELFF. The CDR3 DNA reads as TGCGCCAGCAGTGGGAGCGTCCTAGCGAACACCGGGGAGCTGTTTTTT.

The chain recombines TRBV10-2 with TRBJ1-1; D is unclear. V was trimmed by 6 bases and J by 7 bases, leaving 9 bases between them. The CDR3 extends over 11 amino acids. Germline CDR1 WSHSY, CDR2 SAAADI. The CDR3 protein is CASSDNFEAFF. The DNA for the CDR3 is TGCGCCAGCAGCGACAATTTTGAAGCTTTCTTT.

The rearrangement joins TRBV10-3 to TRBJ2-1; possible D gene TRBD1, 5 bases. Germline CDR1 ENHRY, CDR2 SYGVKD. The CDR3 runs to 15 residues. V was clipped by 3 bases and J by 2 bases, with 11 bases between them. The CDR3 sequence is CAISDWGETYNEQFF. CDR3 sequence (DNA): TGTGCCATCAGTGATTGGGGCGAGACCTACAATGAGCAGTTCTTC.

J is TRBJ2-2 and V is TRBV10-2; D may be TRBD2 (5 bases). V lost 4 bases and J 4 bases, leaving 22 bases between the germline ends. The CDR3 is made up of 18 amino acids. Germline lookup yields CDR1 WSHSY and CDR2 SAAADI. The CDR3 nucleotides are TGCGCCAGCAGTGCTTCGATATGGACTGTAAACATCACCGGGGAGCTGTTTTTT. This translates into CASSASIWTVNITGELFF.

In its sample, this clone was seen once. The V call is TRBV10-3, the J call TRBJ1-1, with a possible D match to TRBD1 (5 bases). V lost 6 bases and J lost 5, with 13 bases in between. The length of the CDR3 is 13 residues. Per the germline V gene, CDR1 is ENHRY and CDR2 is SYGVKD. DNA of the CDR3: TGTGCCATCAGGGCTCAGGGTAATACTGAAGCTTTCTTT. It specifies CAIRAQGNTEAFF.

The chain has TRBV11-2 and TRBJ2-3; D unclear. CDR3 size: 16 residues. Trimming pared 0 bases from V and 0 bases from J, leaving 10 bases between. Per germline, CDR1 SGHAT and CDR2 FQNNGV. Written as DNA, the CDR3 is TGTGCCAGCAGCTTAGAGGAGAGCGACAGCACAGATACGCAGTATTTT. Encoded protein: CASSLEESDSTDTQYF.

This sequence joins TRBV5-5 and TRBJ1-4; D perhaps matches TRBD1 (6 bases). The germline V and J ends were trimmed by 4 bases and 2 bases, with 24 bases remaining between them. The CDR3 runs to 19 residues. Germline CDR1 reads SGHKS; CDR2 reads YYEKEE (reference sequence). DNA of the CDR3: TGTGCCAGCAGCCCCCCCGGGATACAGGGTCTGAAGACTAATGAAAAACTGTTTTTT. Its protein product is CASSPPGIQGLKTNEKLFF. The complete variable domain, with remaining parts taken from reference TRBV5-5 and TRBJ1-4, reads DAGVTQSPTHLIKTRGQQVTLRCSPISGHKSVSWYQQVLGQGPQFIFQYYEKEERGRGNFPDRFSARQFPNYSSELNVNALLLGDSALYLCASSPPGIQGLKTNEKLFFGSGTQLSVL.

A single count supports this clone. This sequence joins TRBV10-1 and TRBJ2-7, with D uncertain. The CDR3 is made up of 14 amino acids. Germline assignment: CDR1 WNHNN and CDR2 SYGVQD (reference sequence). With 7 bases removed from V and 0 bases from J, the gap between germline ends came to 13 bases. This chain's CDR3 is CASIPTVFSYEQYF. DNA for the CDR3: TGCGCCAGCATTCCAACAGTCTTCTCCTACGAGCAGTACTTC.

This chain's CDR3 is CASSLGGGGTFLSEQFF. As DNA, the CDR3 is TGCGCCAGCAGCTTGGGAGGGGGGGGGACTTTCTTGAGTGAGCAGTTCTTC. The rearrangement uses TRBV5-1 and TRBJ2-1; possible D gene TRBD2, 7 bases. Deletions cut 0 bases from V and 9 bases from J, with 22 bases between. CDR3 length equals 17 residues. Germline-derived CDR1 and CDR2 are SGHRS and YFSETQ.

The chain uses TRBV7-6 and TRBJ1-1, with a possible D match to TRBD1 (5 bases). This CDR3 contains 14 residues. The V gene lost 5 bases and the J gene lost 1 base, with 11 bases spanning the gap. Germline assignment: CDR1 SGHVS and CDR2 FNYEAQ. CDR3 coding DNA: TGTGCCAGCAGCGCAGGGAGGTCGAACACTGAAGCTTTCTTT. It translates to CASSAGRSNTEAFF.

The rearrangement joins TRBV2 to TRBJ2-5, with 9 bases aligning to TRBD2. The CDR3 sequence is 13 residues long. The trim removed 4 bases at V and 4 bases at J, leaving 1 base unmatched. Germline values: CDR1 SNHLY, CDR2 FYNNEI. Written as DNA, the CDR3 is TGTGCCAGCAGTGGCGGGAGGGGAGAGACCCAGTACTTC. Its protein product is CASSGGRGETQYF. The variable domain in full, completed from reference TRBV2 and TRBJ2-5, reads EPEVTQTPSHQVTQMGQEVILRCVPISNHLYFYWYRQILGQKVEFLVSFYNNEISEKSEIFDDQFSVERPDGSNFTLKIRSTKLEDSAMYFCASSGGRGETQYFGPGTRLLVL.

The chain employs TRBV7-2 and TRBJ2-7; TRBD2 matches at 7 bases. Germline values: CDR1 SGHTA, CDR2 FQGNSA. This CDR3 has 15 residues. With 1 base clipped from V and 0 bases from J, the junction kept 3 bases outside the gene matches. The CDR3 here is CASSLELAPSYEQYF. In DNA, the CDR3 is TGTGCCAGCAGCTTAGAACTAGCGCCCTCCTACGAGCAGTACTTC.

The V call is TRBV6-5, the J call TRBJ2-1, with 12 nucleotides matching TRBD1. The CDR3 is 15 residues long. Looked up from germline, CDR1 is MNHEY and CDR2 is SVGAGI. V was clipped by 8 bases and J by 9 bases; unmatched bases: 11. CDR3 loop: CASRRWDRGHAEQFF. In DNA form, the CDR3 reads TGTGCCAGCCGTCGATGGGACAGGGGGCATGCTGAGCAGTTCTTC.

This chain joins TRBV6-1 and TRBJ2-1; 14 bases fit TRBD2. From germline, CDR1 is MNHNS and CDR2 SASEGT. CDR3 length: 14 amino acids. The V and J ends lost 8 bases and 14 bases, in that order; junction bases with no gene match: 11. The CDR3 DNA follows: TGTGCCAGCGGACTAGCGGGGGGCTTGATAAACGAGTTCTTC. Its protein is CASGLAGGLINEFF.

The chain couples TRBV6-5 to TRBJ1-2; D gene ambiguous. V gave up 2 bases and J gave up 6 bases, with 7 bases separating them. This CDR3 contains 12 residues. Germline values: CDR1 MNHEY, CDR2 SVGAGI. CDR3 residues: CASSYRGNGYTF. CDR3 nucleotide sequence: TGTGCCAGCAGTTACCGGGGTAATGGCTACACCTTC.

V usage is TRBV10-3 and J usage is TRBJ2-1; D might be TRBD1 (6 bases). This CDR3 spans 14 amino acids. Trimming took 7 bases from V and 8 from J, leaving 18 bases between them. CDR1 and CDR2 from the germline V gene are ENHRY and SYGVKD. The CDR3 spells CAITDDRSGDEQFF. CDR3 coding DNA: TGTGCCATCACCGACGACAGGTCGGGCGATGAGCAGTTCTTC.

This rearrangement joins TRBV6-5 to TRBJ1-2; D perhaps matches TRBD1 (6 bases). The germline CDR1 and CDR2 sequences are MNHEY and SVGAGI. V was clipped by 7 bases and J by 8 bases, with 17 bases between them. CDR3 length equals 13 residues. CDR3: CASTPTGMGGYTF. The CDR3 coding sequence is TGTGCCAGCACCCCGACAGGTATGGGCGGCTACACCTTC.

The chain joins TRBV5-6 to TRBJ2-7; no firm D call. The V end was cut by 1 base, the J end by 0 bases, with 5 bases between. Per the germline V gene, CDR1 is SGHDT and CDR2 is YYEEEE. The CDR3 totals 13 residues. Here the CDR3 DNA reads TGTGCCAGCAGCTTGAGTAGCTCCTACGAGCAGTACTTC. As protein: CASSLSSSYEQYF.

This clone was counted only a few times. The CDR3 nucleotides are TGTGCCAGCAGCCGTGACAGGGGGGTCAATCAGCCCCAGCATTTT. Its translation: CASSRDRGVNQPQHF. The chain uses TRBV6-6 and TRBJ1-5; 9 bases are shared with TRBD1. This CDR3 region has 15 residues. V shed 6 bases, J shed 3 bases, and the junction held 6 bases outside the gene matches. CDR1 is MNHNY, CDR2 SVGAGI, per germline (reference sequence).

The rearrangement uses TRBV5-1 and TRBJ2-1, with TRBD2 matching over 10 bases. V lost 1 base to trimming and J lost 6 bases; unmatched junction nucleotides: 13. CDR1 SGHRS and CDR2 YFSETQ come from the germline V gene. This CDR3 has 18 residues. This CDR3 reads CASSLRLAEREGPNEQFF. In nucleotides, the CDR3 is TGCGCCAGCAGCTTGCGGTTAGCGGAGCGGGAGGGCCCCAATGAGCAGTTCTTC.